The rows below give T cell receptor beta chains drawn from one sample of a study of blood T cell repertoires in COVID-19. The repertoire was sequenced with immunoSEQ multiplex PCR; TCRdb's copy has only in-frame clones and lacks some. The sample lists 43,000 or so clones; around 88% were seen once. What was sequenced was peripheral blood. Receptor source: a woman older than 75 with acute or convalescent COVID-19. Both conserved end residues are part of each CDR3. The D gene is left open where the match is weak. Expanded clones get a size class; other rows say once, few or many, or leave the size out.

NA,NA,TRBJ1-1,TRBV19,CASKGVGYTEAFF,TGTGCCAGTAAAGGGGTAGGGTACACTGAAGCTTTCTTT
NA,NA,TRBJ2-7,TRBV5-1,CASGSRLGGDEQYF,TGCGCCAGCGGGAGCCGACTAGGGGGGGACGAGCAGTACTTC
NA,TRBD1,TRBJ1-2,TRBV6-5,CASGSPGQLYGYTF,TGTGCCAGCGGGTCTCCGGGACAGCTCTATGGCTACACCTTC
NA,NA,TRBJ2-4,TRBV7-8,CASSLGALRQVKNIQYF,TGTGCCAGCAGCTTAGGGGCCTTGAGACAGGTCAAAAACATTCAGTACTTC
NA,NA,TRBJ2-3,TRBV6-6,CASSPSFRADTQYF,TGTGCCAGCAGTCCTTCCTTTCGGGCAGATACGCAGTATTTT
NA,TRBD1,TRBJ2-7,TRBV3-1/TRBV3-2,CASSQPGQGTYEQYF,TGTGCCAGCAGCCAACCGGGACAGGGAACCTACGAGCAGTACTTC
NA,TRBD1,TRBJ1-1,TRBV13,CASSQRQGVRAFF,TGTGCCAGCAGCCAGAGACAGGGAGTGAGGGCTTTCTTT
NA,TRBD1,TRBJ1-4,TRBV30,CAWQSGTGNEKLFF,TGTGCCTGGCAGAGTGGGACAGGAAATGAAAAACTGTTTTTT
few,NA,TRBJ1-5,TRBV4-1,CASSQELPGNQPQHF,TGCGCCAGCAGCCAAGAATTACCGGGTAATCAGCCCCAGCATTTT
NA,NA,TRBJ1-5,TRBV12-3/TRBV12-4,CASSFGVNQPQHF,TGTGCCAGCAGTTTCGGGGTTAATCAGCCCCAGCATTTT
NA,TRBD1,TRBJ1-2,TRBV28,CASSWGQGRFGYTF,TGTGCCAGCAGTTGGGGACAGGGACGTTTCGGCTACACCTTC
NA,TRBD2,TRBJ2-7,TRBV4-2,CASSQAERGVYEQYF,TGTGCCAGCAGCCAAGCTGAGCGGGGGGTCTACGAGCAGTACTTC
NA,TRBD1,TRBJ1-4,TRBV5-1,CASKKDAGGWEKLFF,TGCGCCAGCAAAAAGGACGCAGGGGGTTGGGAAAAACTGTTTTTT
NA,TRBD1,TRBJ1-2,TRBV29-1,CSVEDPGQGYYGYTF,TGCAGCGTTGAAGATCCCGGACAGGGCTACTATGGCTACACCTTC
once,NA,TRBJ1-2,TRBV9,CASSVGLVRQNIYGYTF,TGTGCCAGCAGCGTAGGGTTGGTAAGACAGAACATCTATGGCTACACCTTC
NA,NA,TRBJ2-7,TRBV1,CTSSQAPWGQEFYEQYF,TGCACCAGCAGCCAAGCCCCTTGGGGACAGGAGTTCTACGAGCAGTACTTC
once,TRBD1,TRBJ1-1,TRBV2,CASRQTGGGSAEAFF,TGTGCCAGCAGACAGACAGGGGGAGGAAGTGCTGAAGCTTTCTTT
few,NA,TRBJ2-5,TRBV5-1,CASSLGGSDWETQYF,TGCGCCAGCAGCTTGGGTGGAAGCGACTGGGAGACCCAGTACTTC
NA,NA,TRBJ1-2,TRBV6-1,CASSEQHGTYTF,TGTGCCAGCAGTGAACAACATGGGACTTACACCTTC
once,TRBD1,TRBJ1-1,TRBV18,CASSPPGQGARAFF,TGTGCCAGCTCACCACCGGGACAGGGGGCACGAGCTTTCTTT
NA,NA,TRBJ2-5,TRBV5-1,CASSPTTEETQYF,TGCGCCAGCAGCCCAACCACGGAAGAGACCCAGTACTTC
NA,TRBD2,TRBJ2-1,TRBV6-1,CASSSGTSSYNEQFF,TGTGCCAGCAGTTCGGGGACTAGCTCCTACAATGAGCAGTTCTTC
once,NA,TRBJ1-1,TRBV19,CASSEQGSEAFF,TGTGCCAGTAGTGAACAGGGTTCAGAAGCTTTCTTT
NA,NA,TRBJ1-6,TRBV2,CASSEGSPNSPLHF,TGTGCCAGCAGTGAGGGCAGTCCTAACTCACCCCTCCACTTT
NA,TRBD1,TRBJ1-2,TRBV2,CASTIGQGASLDTF,TGTGCCAGCACCATCGGACAGGGGGCATCCCTTGACACCTTC
NA,NA,TRBJ2-6,TRBV15,CATSPRYSGANVLTF,TGTGCCACCAGCCCTAGGTACTCTGGGGCCAACGTCCTGACTTTC
NA,NA,TRBJ1-2,TRBV19,CASSPQANYGYTF,TGTGCCAGTAGTCCTCAGGCTAACTATGGCTACACCTTC
NA,TRBD1,TRBJ2-3,TRBV7-8,CASSFFSDRVVTDTQYF,TGTGCCAGCAGCTTTTTTTCGGACAGGGTAGTCACAGATACGCAGTATTTT
NA,NA,TRBJ2-3,TRBV5-1,CASSLALGPGVLLTDTQYF,TGCGCCAGCAGCTTGGCCCTCGGGCCAGGGGTCCTACTCACAGATACGCAGTATTTT
few,TRBD1,TRBJ1-1,TRBV5-1,CASSLTQGAATEAFF,TGCGCCAGCAGCCTTACACAGGGGGCAGCGACTGAAGCTTTCTTT
NA,NA,TRBJ2-7,TRBV18,CASSPPGRSSYEQYF,TGTGCCAGCTCACCACCGGGGCGGTCCTCCTACGAGCAGTACTTC
NA,NA,TRBJ2-3,TRBV25-1,CASSEGGRGLDTQYF,TGTGCCAGCAGTGAAGGGGGAAGGGGGTTAGATACGCAGTATTTT
NA,NA,TRBJ2-5,TRBV6-5,CASRGAGKETQYF,TGTGCCAGCAGGGGGGCAGGGAAAGAGACCCAGTACTTC
few,TRBD2,TRBJ2-7,TRBV14,CASSQVPWRGENYEQYF,TGTGCCAGCAGCCAAGTTCCCTGGCGGGGGGAAAACTACGAGCAGTACTTC
NA,NA,TRBJ2-1,TRBV3-1/TRBV3-2,CASSQDRSYNEQFF,TGTGCCAGCAGCCAAGACCGGAGCTACAATGAGCAGTTCTTC
once,NA,TRBJ2-7,TRBV6-2/TRBV6-3,CASSHIYEQYF,TGTGCCAGCAGTCACATCTACGAGCAGTACTTC
once,NA,TRBJ1-1,TRBV6-6,CASSYGGRDTEAFF,TGTGCCAGCAGTTACGGTGGTCGGGACACTGAAGCTTTCTTT
NA,TRBD2,TRBJ2-3,TRBV5-1,CASSLGTSGGWDTQYF,TGCGCCAGCAGCTTGGGGACTAGCGGGGGTTGGGATACGCAGTATTTT
NA,NA,TRBJ2-1,TRBV9,CASTKIGQGYNEQFF,TGTGCCAGCACCAAGATAGGGCAGGGGTACAATGAGCAGTTCTTC
NA,NA,TRBJ2-7,TRBV6-5,CASSYGQGVEQYF,TGTGCCAGCAGTTACGGCCAGGGCGTCGAGCAGTACTTC
NA,TRBD1,TRBJ2-7,TRBV7-2,CASSPRQGPYEQYF,TGTGCCAGCAGCCCCCGACAGGGACCGTACGAGCAGTACTTC
NA,NA,TRBJ1-1,TRBV18,CASSPSGYGNTEAFF,TGTGCCAGCTCACCTTCGGGGTACGGGAACACTGAAGCTTTCTTT
once,NA,TRBJ1-1,TRBV15,CATSRGGEGAEAFF,TGTGCCACCAGCAGAGGTGGAGAGGGCGCTGAAGCTTTCTTT
NA,TRBD1,TRBJ2-7,TRBV6-5,CASRVRDRLYEQYF,TGTGCCAGCAGGGTCCGGGACAGACTCTACGAGCAGTACTTC
NA,NA,TRBJ2-5,TRBV3-1/TRBV3-2,CASTSAARYQETQYF,TGTGCCAGCACGTCGGCGGCCCGGTACCAAGAGACCCAGTACTTC
NA,NA,TRBJ2-7,TRBV10-2,CASKGGNSVYEQYF,TGCGCCAGCAAGGGGGGGAACAGCGTCTACGAGCAGTACTTC